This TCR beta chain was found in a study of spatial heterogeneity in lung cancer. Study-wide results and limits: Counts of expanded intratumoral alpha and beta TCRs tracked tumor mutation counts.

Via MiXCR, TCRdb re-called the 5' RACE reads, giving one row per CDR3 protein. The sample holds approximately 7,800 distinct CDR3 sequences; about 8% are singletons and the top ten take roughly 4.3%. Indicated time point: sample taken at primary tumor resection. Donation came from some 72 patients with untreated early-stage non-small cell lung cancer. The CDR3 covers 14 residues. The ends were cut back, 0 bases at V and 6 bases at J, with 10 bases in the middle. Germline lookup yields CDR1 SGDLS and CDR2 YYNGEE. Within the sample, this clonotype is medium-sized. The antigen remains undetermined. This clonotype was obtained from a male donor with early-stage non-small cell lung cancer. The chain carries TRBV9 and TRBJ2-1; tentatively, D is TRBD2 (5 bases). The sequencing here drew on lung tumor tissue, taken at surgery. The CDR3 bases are TGTGCCAGCAGCGTAGAAGGGAGTAGCAATGAGCAGTTCTTC. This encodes CASSVEGSSNEQFF.